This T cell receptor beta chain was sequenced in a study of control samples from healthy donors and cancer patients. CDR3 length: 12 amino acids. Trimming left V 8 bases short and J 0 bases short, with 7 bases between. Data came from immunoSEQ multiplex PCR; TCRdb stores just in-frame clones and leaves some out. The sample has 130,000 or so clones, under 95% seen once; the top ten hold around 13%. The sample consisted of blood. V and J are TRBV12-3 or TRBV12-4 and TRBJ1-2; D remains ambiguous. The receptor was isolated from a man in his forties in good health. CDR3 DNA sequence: TGTGCCAGCCTCAGAGCTAACTATGGCTACACCTTC. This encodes CASLRANYGYTF.